The subject of this entry is one TCR beta chain. Its matching antigen is unknown. Trimming removed 5 bases from V and 3 bases from J; junction bases left unmatched: 10. Germline-derived CDR1 and CDR2 are LNHNV and YYDKDF (reference sequence). This CDR3 is built from 15 residues. Data came from immunoSEQ multiplex PCR; TCRdb stores just in-frame clones and leaves some out. Of 90,000 to 150,000 clones in the sample, roughly 90% are singletons; the top ten hold just under 6.5%. The source of the sample is a study of cytomegalovirus exposure and HLA in healthy donors. Study-wide results and limits: The tendency of first-cohort TCR clusters to co-occur in the 120 validation repertoires was the finding of a later analysis. The study found most TCR sequences rare, yet found some public TCRs in many donors.

The receptor's source is a woman between 18 and 29 years old in good health and CMV-seropositive. The J gene is TRBJ2-7, the V gene TRBV15, with TRBD1 matching 7 bases. The sequencing sample was made of PBMCs. The CDR3 DNA sequence: TGTGCCACCAGCCCAGACCCGCAGGGGGTCTACGAGCAGTACTTC. Translation gives CATSPDPQGVYEQYF.